The 25 T cell receptor beta chains reported below all come from one sample, sequenced in a study of Ad26.COV2.S vaccination and SARS-CoV-2 variants. The assay was immunoSEQ multiplex PCR, and TCRdb's table has in-frame clones only and misses some. The sample yields 400,000 to 450,000 clones, roughly 90% seen once. Treatment: roughly 19 received Ad26.COV2.S at low or high dose, single or two shots; about 5 received placebo; per-sample allocation not given. Collection of samples fell on day 63 after the first vaccine or placebo injection. The starting material was peripheral blood, obtained in a trial of Ad26.COV2.S vaccine versus placebo. Receptors originate from a person between 18 and 60 years old who received the Ad26.COV2.S COVID-19 vaccine or a placebo.

This clone was recorded once. The chain combines TRBV11-2 with TRBJ2-7; possibly TRBD1 for D (6 bases). Germline V lookup: CDR1 SGHAT, CDR2 FQNNGV. This CDR3 region has 15 residues. Trimming left V 2 bases short and J 0 bases short, with 11 bases between. The CDR3 region is CASSLLGQSSYEQYF. CDR3 nucleotide sequence: TGTGCCAGCAGCTTATTAGGACAGAGCTCCTACGAGCAGTACTTC.

The genes are TRBV3-1 (or the pseudogene TRBV3-2) and TRBJ2-2; D not certain. Germline CDR1 is LGHDT and CDR2 is YNNKEL (reference sequence). The V end was cut by 1 base, the J end by 5 bases, with 8 bases between. The CDR3 consists of 14 residues. The CDR3 sequence is CASSQAKRTGELFF. CDR3 coding DNA: TGTGCCAGCAGCCAAGCAAAAAGAACCGGGGAGCTGTTTTTT.

The rearrangement uses TRBV7-2 and TRBJ1-1; D unclear. The CDR3 contains 15 residues. The germline V and J ends were trimmed by 5 bases and 0 bases, with 13 bases remaining between them. Germline V gene lookup returns CDR1 SGHTA and CDR2 FQGNSA. CDR3 residues: CASSQAGTLNTEAFF. Here the CDR3 DNA reads TGTGCCAGCAGCCAAGCGGGAACTTTGAACACTGAAGCTTTCTTT.

V gene TRBV7-9 combines with J gene TRBJ2-7; a weak D match, TRBD1 (5 bases). V was cut by 4 bases and J by 0 bases, with 22 bases left in between. This CDR3 region has 18 residues. Germline assignment: CDR1 SEHNR and CDR2 FQNEAQ (reference sequence). The CDR3 DNA sequence: TGTGCCAGCAGCTCAAGGGTCACCACAGACAGATTCTCCTACGAGCAGTACTTC. Translation: CASSSRVTTDRFSYEQYF.

The chain carries TRBV30 and TRBJ1-5, with TRBD1 identical over 9 bases. V trimming: 5 bases; J trimming: 6 bases; junction bases outside the gene matches: 11. Germline loops: CDR1 GTSNPN, CDR2 SVGIG (reference sequence). The CDR3 extends over 15 amino acids. CDR3 residues: CAWDFTGGQGQPQHF. The CDR3, as DNA: TGTGCCTGGGATTTTACAGGGGGCCAGGGTCAGCCCCAGCATTTT.

With regard to this clone: Other DNA sequences of this sample code for an identical CDR3. The V and J genes are TRBV9 and TRBJ2-6, with D uncertain. The CDR3 totals 15 residues. Trimming pared 0 bases from V and 4 bases from J, leaving 8 bases between. Germline V gene sequence: CDR1 SGDLS, CDR2 YYNGEE. CDR3 bases: TGTGCCAGCAGCGTAGGTGTTGCGGGGGCCAACGTCCTGACTTTC. Residues: CASSVGVAGANVLTF.

The chain is built from TRBV6-5 and TRBJ1-3; D ambiguous. This CDR3 has 13 residues. Germline V gene lookup returns CDR1 MNHEY and CDR2 SVGAGI. Trimming left V 8 bases short and J 0 bases short, with 8 bases between. CDR3 sequence: CASHESSGNTIYF. The CDR3 bases are TGTGCCAGCCATGAGAGCTCTGGAAACACCATATATTTT.

CDR3 in DNA: TGTGCCAGCAGCTCGGACGGAATCGCAACTAATGAAAAACTGTTTTTT. Protein sequence: CASSSDGIATNEKLFF. This rearrangement joins TRBV11-2 to TRBJ1-4; D unclear. The CDR3 loop spans 16 amino acids. V was trimmed by 4 bases and J by 0 bases, leaving 12 bases between them. CDR1 and CDR2 (germline): SGHAT, FQNNGV.

This chain links TRBV19 with TRBJ1-2; possibly TRBD1 for D (5 bases). The CDR3 has 14 residues. Trimming shortened V by 4 bases and J by 0 bases, and 9 bases separated the two germline ends. Germline lookup yields CDR1 LNHDA and CDR2 SQIVND (reference sequence). The CDR3 nucleotides read TGTGCCAGTAGTAACTGGACACCTAACTATGGCTACACCTTC. Translating it yields CASSNWTPNYGYTF.

The chain combines TRBV15 with TRBJ1-1; D call uncertain. Germline CDR1 is LNHNV and CDR2 is YYDKDF (reference sequence). This CDR3 comprises 14 residues. V lost 6 bases, J lost 7 bases, and 18 bases lay in between. This CDR3 reads CATRTTGAQLEAFF. The CDR3 region has the DNA TGTGCCACCAGGACTACTGGAGCCCAGCTTGAAGCTTTCTTT.

The V gene is TRBV6-1, the J gene TRBJ1-1, with 8 bases aligning to TRBD1. The J segment lost 8 bases and the V segment lost 2 bases, leaving 10 bases of the junction unmatched. This CDR3 has 15 residues. Per the germline V gene, CDR1 is MNHNS and CDR2 is SASEGT. Written as DNA, the CDR3 is TGTGCCAGCAGTGAAAGTAGAACAGGGGGGGAGGAAGCTTTCTTT. Protein: CASSESRTGGEEAFF.

The chain links TRBV11-2 to TRBJ2-3; TRBD2 matches at 8 bases. This CDR3 has 16 amino acids. Germline trimming cut 0 bases from V and 2 bases from J; bases unmatched to any gene: 4. Germline values: CDR1 SGHAT, CDR2 FQNNGV. CDR3 in amino acids: CASSLDVAGYTDTQYF. The DNA of the CDR3 is TGTGCCAGCAGCTTAGACGTAGCGGGGTACACAGATACGCAGTATTTT.

The gene calls are TRBV10-1 and TRBJ1-1; maybe TRBD1 (5 bases). This CDR3 spans 16 amino acids. CDR1 WNHNN and CDR2 SYGVQD come from the germline V gene (reference sequence). The ends were cut back, 0 bases at V and 1 base at J, with 12 bases in the middle. The DNA of the CDR3 is TGCGCCAGCAGTGAGTCATCCGGGACTCGGAACACTGAAGCTTTCTTT. It encodes CASSESSGTRNTEAFF.

This clone has only one observation. V and J are TRBV18 and TRBJ1-2; D gene uncertain. This CDR3 is 14 amino acids long. The germline V gene encodes CDR1 KGHSH and CDR2 LQKENI. The V and J ends lost 2 bases and 4 bases respectively, with 11 bases between them. The CDR3 spells CASSPADVGYGYTF. The CDR3 DNA reads as TGTGCCAGCTCACCAGCGGACGTCGGCTATGGCTACACCTTC.

The chain is built from TRBV28 and TRBJ2-7; D call uncertain. Germline V gene data show CDR1 as MDHEN and CDR2 as SYDVKM. Trimming took 6 bases from V and 3 from J, leaving 12 bases between them. The CDR3 is 13 amino acids. CDR3: CASSEGPGYEQYF. The CDR3 DNA is TGTGCCAGCAGCGAAGGGCCCGGCTACGAGCAGTACTTC.

The chain employs TRBV5-8 and TRBJ2-7; D is uncertain. Trimming removed 4 bases from V and 6 bases from J, with 11 bases in between. Germline V gene data show CDR1 as SGHTS and CDR2 as YDEGEE. This CDR3 has 12 amino acids. In DNA form, the CDR3 reads TGTGCCAGCAGCCCCCAACCTCTCGAGCAGTACTTC. Translated, it gives CASSPQPLEQYF.

Details on this clone: At one end, the junction sequence differs from germline, possibly due to a read error. This chain uses TRBV4-2 with TRBJ2-2, with D unresolved. CDR3 length: 13 residues. CDR1 and CDR2 (germline): LGHNA, YNFKEQ. The CDR3 DNA follows: TGTGCCAGCATCCAACCGTACACCGGGGAGCTGTTTTTT. This sequence encodes CASIQPYTGELFF.

This clone occurred a few times. The rearrangement joins TRBV3-1 (or the pseudogene TRBV3-2) to TRBJ1-5; maybe TRBD1 (6 bases). Looked up from germline, CDR1 is LGHDT and CDR2 is YNNKEL (reference sequence). The CDR3 contains 15 residues. Trimming removed 5 bases at V and 5 bases at J, with 16 bases between. The CDR3 bases are TGTGCCAGCAGCTCCAGGGGCCCAAATTATCAGCCCCAGCATTTT. Translating it yields CASSSRGPNYQPQHF.

CDR3 nucleotides: TGTGCCAGCAGTTACCAGGGTCGGGACAATCAGCCCCAGCATTTT. It yields the protein CASSYQGRDNQPQHF. The chain has TRBV6-2 or TRBV6-3 and TRBJ1-5; tentative D call: TRBD1 (5 bases). Germline CDR1 reads MNHEY; CDR2 reads SVGEGT. V dropped 2 bases and J dropped 3 bases, with 11 bases sitting between them. The CDR3 extends over 15 amino acids.

The rearrangement uses TRBV5-1 and TRBJ2-1; possibly TRBD1 for D (6 bases). The V gene's germline CDR1 is SGHRS and CDR2 YFSETQ. V was pared by 0 bases and J by 13 bases, with 14 bases between. This CDR3 contains 13 residues. In DNA form, the CDR3 reads TGCGCCAGCAGCTTGGCAGGGGAAGCCTCTCAGTTCTTC. It is translated as CASSLAGEASQFF.

The CDR3 bases are TGTGCCAGCTCCTCGACACTTACCTACGAGCAGTACTTC. Its translation is CASSSTLTYEQYF. The rearrangement links TRBV18 to TRBJ2-7; D is unresolved. The CDR3 length is 13 residues. V lost 6 bases to trimming and J lost 2 bases, with 11 bases between them. Germline V CDR1 and CDR2: KGHSH, LQKENI.

This sequence joins TRBV6-1 and TRBJ2-5, with 10 bases matching TRBD2. The CDR3 has 14 amino acids. The germline V gene encodes CDR1 MNHNS and CDR2 SASEGT. Trimming took 2 bases from V and 7 from J; bases not matched to a gene: 4. The CDR3 bases are TGTGCCAGCAGTGAAAGCGGGGGGGCAGGGACCCAGTACTTC. This codes for CASSESGGAGTQYF.

This clone occurred once. The sample contains more than one DNA sequence encoding this CDR3. The V call is TRBV27, the J call TRBJ2-7, with D possibly being TRBD2 (6 bases). The germline V and J ends were trimmed by 5 bases and 7 bases, with 12 bases remaining between them. The CDR3 consists of 12 residues. In germline, CDR1 is MNHEY, CDR2 SMNVEV (reference sequence). CDR3 sequence (DNA): TGTGCCAGCAGTCTGTACGGGGGTGAGCAGTACTTC. Translation gives CASSLYGGEQYF.

This sequence joins TRBV18 and TRBJ2-2; tentative D call: TRBD1 (8 bases). The CDR3 sequence is 17 residues long. Trimming cost V 6 bases and J 4 bases, with 21 bases left between them. Germline V gene data show CDR1 as KGHSH and CDR2 as LQKENI. The CDR3 DNA reads TGTGCCAGCTCCCACCAGGGGGCTAGCGGCTCCACCGGGGAGCTGTTTTTT. Translation gives CASSHQGASGSTGELFF.

This clone was seen once. This sequence joins TRBV2 and TRBJ1-4; D possibly corresponds to TRBD1 (6 bases). Germline CDR1 and CDR2: SNHLY and FYNNEI. V lost 3 bases, J lost 3 bases, and 11 bases lay in between. There are 15 residues in the CDR3. This CDR3 reads CASSEAGEANEKLFF. CDR3 in DNA: TGTGCCAGCAGTGAGGCAGGGGAGGCTAATGAAAAACTGTTTTTT.